The 21 T cell receptor beta chains in this list originate from one sample, sequenced in a study of CD8 T cells in Susac syndrome. Reverse transcription of about 0.45 to 1 ug RNA was carried out with random hexamers. TCRdb reanalysed the immunoSEQ multiplex PCR reads using MiXCR and keeps one entry per CDR3 protein. The repertoire holds 100,000 to 150,000 distinct CDR3 sequences, around 95% seen once, with roughly 0.08% in the top ten. Input material: CD4+ T cells from PBMCs. The receptors come from a human donor in good health.

This chain connects TRBV15 to TRBJ1-1; tentative D call: TRBD1 (6 bases). The germline V gene encodes CDR1 LNHNV and CDR2 YYDKDF (reference sequence). The CDR3 consists of 16 residues. Trimming cost V 3 bases and J 0 bases, with 14 bases left between them. The CDR3, as DNA: TGTGCCACCAGCAGGGGCGGACAGCTCATGAACACTGAAGCTTTCTTT. This encodes CATSRGGQLMNTEAFF.

The CDR3 here is CASSRRTGANYGYTF. CDR3 in DNA: TGTGCCAGTAGCCGACGGACAGGAGCTAACTATGGCTACACCTTC. The J gene is TRBJ1-2, the V gene TRBV19, with TRBD1 identical over 7 bases. This CDR3 spans 15 amino acids. V lost 6 bases and J lost 0; bases outside the gene matches: 7. Germline V gives CDR1 LNHDA, CDR2 SQIVND (reference sequence).

The chain recombines TRBV13 with TRBJ1-2; 11 bases are shared with TRBD1. Germline CDR1 is PRHDT and CDR2 is FYEKMQ (reference sequence). V lost 5 bases to trimming and J lost 4 bases; unmatched junction nucleotides: 12. This CDR3 has 17 residues. The CDR3, as DNA: TGTGCCAGCAGCCCTCGGACAGGGGGCCCTGGACTCTATGGCTACACCTTC. Amino acid sequence: CASSPRTGGPGLYGYTF.

The V gene is TRBV7-2, the J gene TRBJ2-7; no clear D. There are 12 residues in the CDR3. V was trimmed by 3 bases and J by 2 bases, leaving 5 bases between them. Germline V gene lookup returns CDR1 SGHTA and CDR2 FQGNSA. This CDR3 reads CASSFFAYEQYF. The CDR3 DNA is TGTGCCAGCAGCTTTTTCGCCTACGAGCAGTACTTC. The full variable domain, rest sourced from reference TRBV7-2 and TRBJ2-7, is GAGVSQSPSNKVTEKGKDVELRCDPISGHTALYWYRQSLGQGLEFLIYFQGNSAPDKSGLPSDRFSAERTGGSVSTLTIQRTQQEDSAVYLCASSFFAYEQYFGPGTRLTVT.

The gene calls are TRBV7-2 and TRBJ1-3; TRBD1 matches at 12 bases. V lost 4 bases, J lost 7 bases, and 5 bases stayed unmatched. The CDR3 has 15 amino acids. Germline V gives CDR1 SGHTA, CDR2 FQGNSA. The CDR3 is CASSSGTGGPNTIYF. CDR3 DNA: TGTGCCAGCAGCTCCGGGACAGGGGGCCCGAACACCATATATTTT.

The V call is TRBV2, the J call TRBJ1-5; unclear D gene. CDR1 and CDR2 from the germline V gene are SNHLY and FYNNEI. CDR3 length: 16 amino acids. V dropped 7 bases and J dropped 0 bases, with 16 bases sitting between them. This chain's CDR3 is CASTDRGIYSNQPQHF. DNA for the CDR3: TGTGCCAGCACTGACCGTGGGATCTATAGCAATCAGCCCCAGCATTTT.

The genes are TRBV5-6 and TRBJ2-5; 10 nucleotides line up with TRBD2. Germline V gene lookup returns CDR1 SGHDT and CDR2 YYEEEE. This CDR3 is built from 16 residues. The trim removed 0 bases at V and 5 bases at J, leaving 7 bases unmatched. The CDR3 DNA reads TGTGCCAGCAGCTTGGGACTAGCGGGTGCCCGGGAGACCCAGTACTTC. Translated: CASSLGLAGARETQYF.

The V and J genes are TRBV15 and TRBJ2-4; tentatively, D is TRBD1 (6 bases). CDR3 length: 15 amino acids. V dropped 2 bases and J dropped 7 bases, with 15 bases sitting between them. Germline values: CDR1 LNHNV, CDR2 YYDKDF (reference sequence). The CDR3 reads CATSRFGQPGNIQYF. In DNA, the CDR3 is TGTGCCACCAGCAGATTCGGACAGCCCGGCAACATTCAGTACTTC.

V and J are TRBV7-2 and TRBJ1-5; 11 bases line up with TRBD1. The germline CDR1 and CDR2 sequences are SGHTA and FQGNSA. With 5 bases clipped from V and 10 bases from J, the junction kept 10 bases outside the gene matches. The CDR3 is made up of 15 amino acids. The CDR3, as DNA: TGTGCCAGCAGCGAATCGGGACAGGGGGGATATCCCCAGCATTTT. It encodes CASSESGQGGYPQHF.

This chain joins TRBV15 and TRBJ2-1; D might be TRBD1 or TRBD2, each matching 6 bases. Germline-derived CDR1 and CDR2 are LNHNV and YYDKDF (reference sequence). V was cut by 5 bases and J by 6 bases, with 20 bases left in between. This CDR3 is 16 amino acids long. The CDR3 DNA follows: TGTGCCACCAGCCCGTACAGGGTTGCTAGCGTCAATGAGCAGTTCTTC. Amino acids: CATSPYRVASVNEQFF.

The V gene is TRBV7-9, the J gene TRBJ1-4; D call uncertain. This CDR3 region has 13 residues. Between the trimmed V and J ends, which lost 5 bases and 0 bases, there was a span of 4 bases. Germline V gives CDR1 SEHNR, CDR2 FQNEAQ (reference sequence). In DNA form, the CDR3 reads TGTGCCAGCAGCCGTTCAACTAATGAAAAACTGTTTTTT. Translation gives CASSRSTNEKLFF. Full variable domain (missing parts from reference TRBV7-9 and TRBJ1-4): DTGVSQNPRHKITKRGQNVTFRCDPISEHNRLYWYRQTLGQGPEFLTYFQNEAQLEKSRLLSDRFSAERPKGSFSTLEIQRTEQGDSAMYLCASSRSTNEKLFFGSGTQLSVL.

This chain connects TRBV19 to TRBJ2-1; D is perhaps TRBD2 (5 bases). V lost 9 bases to trimming and J lost 0 bases, with 15 bases between them. The CDR3 has 15 residues. The germline gives CDR1 LNHDA, CDR2 SQIVND (reference sequence). CDR3 bases: TGTGCCAGCCGACCTCCGGCGGGCTCCTACAATGAGCAGTTCTTC. Its protein product is CASRPPAGSYNEQFF. The complete variable domain, with remaining parts taken from reference TRBV19 and TRBJ2-1, reads DGGITQSPKYLFRKEGQNVTLSCEQNLNHDAMYWYRQDPGQGLRLIYYSQIVNDFQKGDIAEGYSVSREKKESFPLTVTSAQKNPTAFYLCASRPPAGSYNEQFFGPGTRLTVL.

The genes are TRBV5-1 and TRBJ2-1; 10 bases are shared with TRBD2. Looked up from germline, CDR1 is SGHRS and CDR2 is YFSETQ. After removal of 1 base from V and 7 bases from J, the junction contained 5 bases not matched to a gene. The CDR3 has 15 residues. The CDR3 coding sequence is TGCGCCAGCAGCTTGAGCCTAGCGGGAGTAAATGAGCAGTTCTTC. It encodes CASSLSLAGVNEQFF.

CDR3: CASTPADPAAFF. For the CDR3, the DNA is TGTGCCAGCACCCCTGCCGACCCCGCGGCTTTCTTT. V usage is TRBV13 and J usage is TRBJ1-1; D not certain. Trimming took 7 bases from V and 11 from J, leaving 17 bases between them. CDR1 and CDR2 (germline): PRHDT, FYEKMQ (reference sequence). The CDR3 has 12 residues.

The V call is TRBV5-1, the J call TRBJ2-3; D unresolved. V lost 1 base and J lost 4, with 7 bases in between. This CDR3 region has 13 residues. Germline CDR1 and CDR2: SGHRS and YFSETQ. The CDR3 coding sequence is TGCGCCAGCAGCTTGTGGCAGGCAGATACGCAGTATTTT. Encoded protein: CASSLWQADTQYF.

V usage is TRBV19 and J usage is TRBJ2-7, with 8 positions matching TRBD2. CDR1 and CDR2 from the germline V gene are LNHDA and SQIVND (reference sequence). There are 15 residues in the CDR3. The trim removed 5 bases at V and 0 bases at J, leaving 6 bases unmatched. DNA for the CDR3: TGTGCCAGTAGTGACATAGCGGGAACCTCCTACGAGCAGTACTTC. This gives the protein CASSDIAGTSYEQYF. Full variable domain (outside the CDR3, taken from reference TRBV19 and TRBJ2-7): DGGITQSPKYLFRKEGQNVTLSCEQNLNHDAMYWYRQDPGQGLRLIYYSQIVNDFQKGDIAEGYSVSREKKESFPLTVTSAQKNPTAFYLCASSDIAGTSYEQYFGPGTRLTVT.

This chain joins TRBV20-1 and TRBJ2-3; 10 bases fit TRBD2. The ends lost 7 bases at V and 5 bases at J; junction bases unmatched: 12. Germline values: CDR1 DFQATT, CDR2 SNEGSKA (reference sequence). The CDR3 runs to 15 residues. The CDR3 nucleotides read TGCAGTGTGCGTCTTTTAGCGGGAGGATTAGATACGCAGTATTTT. This translates into CSVRLLAGGLDTQYF.

This clonotype was detected only once. The chain uses TRBV5-5 and TRBJ2-5; TRBD2 aligns across 15 bases. Germline CDR1 and CDR2: SGHKS and YYEKEE (reference sequence). The CDR3 length is 16 residues. The trim removed 4 bases at V and 5 bases at J, leaving 6 bases unmatched. DNA of the CDR3: TGTGCCAGCAGCCCAGGGACTAGCGGGGGGATGGAGACCCAGTACTTC. The encoded protein is CASSPGTSGGMETQYF.

The genes are TRBV18 and TRBJ2-1; 9 nucleotides align to TRBD2. After removal of 4 bases from V and 5 bases from J, the junction contained 12 bases not matched to a gene. CDR1 is KGHSH, CDR2 LQKENI, per germline. There are 17 residues in the CDR3. DNA for the CDR3: TGTGCCAGCTCACGTAGCTCTGCGGGAGGGCCGCACAATGAGCAGTTCTTC. This sequence encodes CASSRSSAGGPHNEQFF.

The DNA of the CDR3 is TGTGCCATCAGTGAAACAGGGGCAGCTGGCTACACCTTC. Translating gives CAISETGAAGYTF. The chain links TRBV10-3 to TRBJ1-2, with 7 bases aligning to TRBD1. The CDR3 consists of 13 residues. Germline V gene lookup returns CDR1 ENHRY and CDR2 SYGVKD. The J segment lost 7 bases and the V segment lost 3 bases, leaving 5 bases of the junction unmatched.

The chain joins TRBV12-3 or TRBV12-4 to TRBJ2-5, with D perhaps TRBD2 (6 bases). CDR3 length equals 15 residues. V shed 7 bases and J shed 2 bases, with 17 bases lying between them. The CDR3 DNA follows: TGTGCCAGCACCGAGGGCGGGACCATTCAAGAGACCCAGTACTTC. It encodes CASTEGGTIQETQYF.